Detailed here is one T cell receptor beta chain. The entry originates in a study of blood T cells in healthy people across ages. With a J-beta primer mix and a sample-barcoded 5' primer, a second PCR ran about 7 to 12 cycles. TCRdb analysed the 5' RACE reads with MiXCR anew, one entry per CDR3 protein. The profile covers some 1,000,000 distinct CDR3 sequences, with about 23% appearing a single time and around 0.75% taken by the ten largest. These data also featured in a second study, about T cells of mothers and their children. Turning to that study: Donors comprised a few healthy Caucasian mothers plus their six children.

This receptor was obtained from a girl aged 2-10 years in good health. The source material was blood.

The CDR3 DNA reads TGCGCCAGCAGCCAACCGCCACAGGCTGGGGCCAACGTCCTGACTTTC. It codes for CASSQPPQAGANVLTF. The chain recombines TRBV4-1 with TRBJ2-6; D possibly corresponds to TRBD1 (5 bases). Trimming stripped 2 bases from V and 2 bases from J, with 10 bases between. The CDR3 loop spans 16 amino acids. Germline V lookup: CDR1 MGHRA, CDR2 YSYEKL.